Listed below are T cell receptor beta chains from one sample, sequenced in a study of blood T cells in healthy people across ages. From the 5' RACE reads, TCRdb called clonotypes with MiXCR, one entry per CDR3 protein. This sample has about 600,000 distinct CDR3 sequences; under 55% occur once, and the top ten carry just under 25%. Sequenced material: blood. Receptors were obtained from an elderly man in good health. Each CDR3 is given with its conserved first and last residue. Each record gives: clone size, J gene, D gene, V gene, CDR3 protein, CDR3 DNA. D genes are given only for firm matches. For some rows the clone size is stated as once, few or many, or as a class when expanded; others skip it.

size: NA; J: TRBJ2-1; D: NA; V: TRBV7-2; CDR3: CASSPQRALVEQFF; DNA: TGTGCCAGCAGCCCGCAGCGCGCCCTGGTTGAGCAGTTCTTC
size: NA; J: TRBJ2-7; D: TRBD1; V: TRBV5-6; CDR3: CASTRDRDYEQYF; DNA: TGTGCCAGCACCCGAGACAGGGACTACGAGCAGTACTTC
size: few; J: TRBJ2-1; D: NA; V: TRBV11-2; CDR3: CASSSLWDSHYNEQFF; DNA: TGTGCCAGCAGCTCCCTCTGGGACTCCCACTACAATGAGCAGTTCTTC
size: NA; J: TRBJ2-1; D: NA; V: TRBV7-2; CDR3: CASSLGFFADRASYNEQFF; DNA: TGTGCCAGCAGCCTCGGCTTCTTTGCTGACCGGGCATCCTACAATGAGCAGTTCTTC
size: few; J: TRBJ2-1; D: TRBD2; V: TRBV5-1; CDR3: CASSLPSGALYNEQFF; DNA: TGCGCCAGCAGCTTACCTAGCGGGGCCCTCTACAATGAGCAGTTCTTC
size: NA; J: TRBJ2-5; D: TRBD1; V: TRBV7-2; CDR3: CASSLEGARTQYF; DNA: TGTGCCAGCAGCTTAGAGGGGGCGAGGACCCAGTACTTC
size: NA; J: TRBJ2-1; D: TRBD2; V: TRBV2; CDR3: CASSGGLAAPPGNEQFF; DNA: TGTGCCAGCAGTGGGGGTCTAGCGGCCCCTCCAGGGAATGAGCAGTTCTTC
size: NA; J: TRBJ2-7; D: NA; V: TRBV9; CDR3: CASSVGESSYEQYF; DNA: TGTGCCAGCAGCGTAGGCGAGAGCTCCTACGAGCAGTACTTC
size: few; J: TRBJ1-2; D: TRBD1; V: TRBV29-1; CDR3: CSVRDRGNYGYTF; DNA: TGCAGCGTGAGGGACAGGGGTAACTATGGCTACACCTTC
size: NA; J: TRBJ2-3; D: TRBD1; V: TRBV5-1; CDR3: CASSPLWTGGGTDTQYF; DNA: TGCGCCAGCAGCCCCCTCTGGACAGGAGGTGGGACAGATACGCAGTATTTT
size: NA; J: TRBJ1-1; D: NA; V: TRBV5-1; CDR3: CASSHEVGTEAFF; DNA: TGCGCCAGCAGCCATGAGGTTGGGACTGAAGCTTTCTTT
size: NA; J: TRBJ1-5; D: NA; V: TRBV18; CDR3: CASSPFDSGSNQPQHF; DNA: TGTGCCAGCTCACCCTTTGATTCAGGGAGCAATCAGCCCCAGCATTTT
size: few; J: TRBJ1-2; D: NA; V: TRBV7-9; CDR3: CASSLDVGSSVGGYTF; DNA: TGTGCCAGCAGCTTAGATGTGGGCAGTAGCGTTGGTGGCTACACCTTC
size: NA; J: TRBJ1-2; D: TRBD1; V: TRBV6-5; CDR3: CASSYSKGQGQYDYTF; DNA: TGTGCCAGCAGTTACTCTAAGGGACAGGGGCAGTATGACTACACCTTC
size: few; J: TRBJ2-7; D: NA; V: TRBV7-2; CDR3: CASSLDPRPSYEQYF; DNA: TGTGCCAGCAGCTTAGATCCTCGTCCGTCCTACGAGCAGTACTTC
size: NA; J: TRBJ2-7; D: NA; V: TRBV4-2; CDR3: CASSQDRGPGQYF; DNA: TGTGCCAGCAGCCAAGATAGGGGCCCGGGGCAGTACTTC
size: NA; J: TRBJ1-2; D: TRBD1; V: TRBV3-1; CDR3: CASSQEPLTGGLGYTF; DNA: TGTGCCAGCAGCCAAGAACCCCTGACAGGGGGCTTAGGCTACACCTTC
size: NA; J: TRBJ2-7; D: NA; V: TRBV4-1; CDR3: CASSQSQGYPYEQYF; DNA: TGCGCCAGCAGCCAATCCCAGGGGTACCCCTACGAGCAGTACTTC
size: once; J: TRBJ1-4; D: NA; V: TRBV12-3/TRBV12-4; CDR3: CASTSAGAVNEKLFF; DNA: TGTGCCAGCACCTCGGCCGGGGCAGTTAATGAAAAACTGTTTTTT
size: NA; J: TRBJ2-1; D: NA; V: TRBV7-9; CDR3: CASSLARLGQFF; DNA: TGTGCCAGCAGCTTAGCGAGGTTGGGGCAGTTCTTC
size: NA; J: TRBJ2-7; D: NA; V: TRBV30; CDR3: CAWSDVYEQYF; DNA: TGTGCCTGGAGTGATGTTTACGAGCAGTACTTC
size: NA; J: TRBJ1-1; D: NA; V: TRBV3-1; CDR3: CASSQRTSLDTEAFF; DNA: TGTGCCAGCAGCCAGCGGACGTCGTTGGACACTGAAGCTTTCTTT
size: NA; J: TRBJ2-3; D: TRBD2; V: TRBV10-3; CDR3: CAISETPTGGLTDTQYF; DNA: TGTGCCATCAGTGAGACCCCTACGGGAGGGCTTACAGATACGCAGTATTTT
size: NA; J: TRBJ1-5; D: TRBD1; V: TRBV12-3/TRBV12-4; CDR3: CASSLGQALILNPNQPQHF; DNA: TGTGCCAGCAGTTTGGGACAGGCTCTAATTCTAAACCCCAATCAGCCCCAGCATTTT
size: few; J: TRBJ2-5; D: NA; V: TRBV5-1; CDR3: CASGSGTGGETQYF; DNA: TGCGCCAGCGGATCAGGGACTGGCGGAGAGACCCAGTACTTC
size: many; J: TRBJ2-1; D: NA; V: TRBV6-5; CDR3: CASRIRTPGGDEQFF; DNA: TGTGCCAGCAGAATCAGGACCCCCGGGGGCGATGAGCAGTTCTTC
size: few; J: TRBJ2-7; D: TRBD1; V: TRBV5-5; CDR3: CASRPGQGTHEQYF; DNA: TGTGCCAGCAGGCCGGGACAGGGTACCCACGAGCAGTACTTC
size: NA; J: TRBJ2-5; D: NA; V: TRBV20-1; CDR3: CSASDGDEGQYF; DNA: TGCAGTGCTAGTGACGGGGACGAGGGGCAGTACTTC
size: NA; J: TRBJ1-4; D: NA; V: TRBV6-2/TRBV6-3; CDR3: CASSDHRDGKLFF; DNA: TGTGCCAGCAGTGACCACCGGGACGGGAAACTGTTTTTT
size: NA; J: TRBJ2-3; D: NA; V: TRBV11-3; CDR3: CASSLDSSVSDTQYF; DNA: TGTGCCAGCAGCTTAGACTCCTCCGTCTCAGATACGCAGTATTTT
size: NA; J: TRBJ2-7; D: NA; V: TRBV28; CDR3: CASSLPHGAYEQYF; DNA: TGTGCCAGCAGTTTACCTCATGGAGCCTACGAGCAGTACTTC
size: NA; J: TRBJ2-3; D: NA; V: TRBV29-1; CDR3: CSVETSRSDTQYF; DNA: TGCAGCGTTGAAACTTCACGATCAGATACGCAGTATTTT
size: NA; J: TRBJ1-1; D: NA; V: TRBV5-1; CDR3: CASSLDLNTEAFF; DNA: TGCGCCAGCAGCTTGGACCTGAACACTGAAGCTTTCTTT
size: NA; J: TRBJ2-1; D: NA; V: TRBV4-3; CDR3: CASSQAGTNNEQFF; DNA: TGCGCCAGCAGCCAAGCCGGGACCAACAATGAGCAGTTCTTC
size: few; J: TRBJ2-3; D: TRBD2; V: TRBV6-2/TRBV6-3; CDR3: CASSSPGGRSTDTQYF; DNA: TGTGCCAGCAGCTCCCCGGGGGGGCGGAGCACAGATACGCAGTATTTT
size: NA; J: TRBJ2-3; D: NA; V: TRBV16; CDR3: CASSQRLTDTQYF; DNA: TGTGCCAGCAGCCAACGCTTAACAGATACGCAGTATTTT
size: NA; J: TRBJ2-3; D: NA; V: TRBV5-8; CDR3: CASSLERLGNTDTQYF; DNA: TGTGCCAGCAGCTTGGAAAGGTTGGGCAACACAGATACGCAGTATTTT
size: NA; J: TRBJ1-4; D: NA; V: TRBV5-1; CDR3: CASSLNPGRNEKLFF; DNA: TGCGCCAGCAGCTTGAACCCCGGCAGAAATGAAAAACTGTTTTTT
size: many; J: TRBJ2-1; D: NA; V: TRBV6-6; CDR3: CASSPPLQEQFF; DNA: TGTGCCAGCAGCCCGCCCCTCCAGGAGCAGTTCTTC
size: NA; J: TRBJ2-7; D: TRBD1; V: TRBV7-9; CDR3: CASSQTGAGEQYF; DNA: TGTGCCAGCAGCCAGACAGGGGCAGGAGAGCAGTACTTC
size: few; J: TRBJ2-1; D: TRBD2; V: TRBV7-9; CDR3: CASSLTELAGSNSYNEQFF; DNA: TGTGCCAGCAGCTTAACAGAACTAGCGGGATCCAACTCCTACAATGAGCAGTTCTTC
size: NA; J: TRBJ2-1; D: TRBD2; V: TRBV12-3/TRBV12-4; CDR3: CASLASGGFTDEQFF; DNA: TGTGCCAGCCTTGCTAGCGGGGGATTCACCGATGAGCAGTTCTTC
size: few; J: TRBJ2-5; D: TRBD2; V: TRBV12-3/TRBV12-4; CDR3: CASSRGLAGEETQYF; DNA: TGTGCCAGCAGCCGGGGACTAGCGGGAGAAGAGACCCAGTACTTC
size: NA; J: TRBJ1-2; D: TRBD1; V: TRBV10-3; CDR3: CASLPDRGLYGYTF; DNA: TGTGCCTCCTTACCGGACAGGGGCCTCTATGGCTACACCTTC
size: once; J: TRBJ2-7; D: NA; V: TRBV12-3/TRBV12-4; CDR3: CASSLFGEAYEQYF; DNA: TGTGCCAGCAGTTTATTCGGGGAGGCCTACGAGCAGTACTTC
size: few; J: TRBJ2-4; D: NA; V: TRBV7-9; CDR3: CASSLGGEYLYF; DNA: TGTGCCAGCAGCTTAGGGGGGGAATACTTGTACTTC
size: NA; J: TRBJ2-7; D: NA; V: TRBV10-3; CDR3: CAITQGQSSYEQYF; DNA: TGTGCCATCACTCAAGGACAGAGCTCCTACGAGCAGTACTTC
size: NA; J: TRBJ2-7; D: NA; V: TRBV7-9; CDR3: CASSLDRGKQYF; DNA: TGTGCCAGCAGCTTAGATCGAGGCAAGCAGTACTTC
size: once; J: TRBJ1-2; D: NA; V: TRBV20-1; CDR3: CSAGVGYTF; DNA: TGCAGTGCTGGCGTAGGCTACACCTTC
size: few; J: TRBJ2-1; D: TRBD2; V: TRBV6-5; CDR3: CASSYIGLGYNEQFF; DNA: TGTGCCAGCAGTTACATCGGACTAGGCTACAATGAGCAGTTCTTC